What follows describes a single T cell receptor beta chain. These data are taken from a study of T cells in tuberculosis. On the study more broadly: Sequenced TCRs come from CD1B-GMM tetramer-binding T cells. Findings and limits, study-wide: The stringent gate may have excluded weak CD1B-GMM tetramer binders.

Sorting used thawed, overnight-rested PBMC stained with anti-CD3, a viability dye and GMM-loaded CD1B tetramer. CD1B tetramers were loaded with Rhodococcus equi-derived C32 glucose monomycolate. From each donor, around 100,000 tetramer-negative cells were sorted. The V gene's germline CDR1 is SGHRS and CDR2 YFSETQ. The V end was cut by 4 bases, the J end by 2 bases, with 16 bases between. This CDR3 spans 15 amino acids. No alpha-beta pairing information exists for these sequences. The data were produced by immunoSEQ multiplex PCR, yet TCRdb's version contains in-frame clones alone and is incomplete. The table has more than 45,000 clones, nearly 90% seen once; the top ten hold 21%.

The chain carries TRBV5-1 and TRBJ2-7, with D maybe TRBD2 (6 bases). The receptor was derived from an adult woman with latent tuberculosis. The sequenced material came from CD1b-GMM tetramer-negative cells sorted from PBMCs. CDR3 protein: CASSPAGTGAYEQYF. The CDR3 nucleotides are TGCGCCAGCAGCCCGGCCGGGACGGGAGCCTACGAGCAGTACTTC.